This T cell receptor (beta chain) was retrieved from a study of shared clonotypes between healthy human individuals. The CDR3 sequence is 15 residues long. Trimming took 5 bases from V and 5 from J, leaving 19 bases between them. The V gene's germline CDR1 is SGHRS and CDR2 YFSETQ. The data were produced by immunoSEQ multiplex PCR, yet TCRdb's version contains in-frame clones alone and is incomplete. The sample yields roughly 2 million clones, 85% to 95% seen once. The receptor was derived from a man younger than 30 in good health. The genes are TRBV5-1 and TRBJ2-5; tentatively, D is TRBD1 or TRBD2 (5 bases each). The material sequenced was naive CD4+ T cells sorted from blood. Specified subset: CD45RA+ positively selected. The CDR3: CASRSAGTAGETQYF. DNA for the CDR3: TGCGCCAGCAGGTCGGCCGGGACGGCCGGGGAGACCCAGTACTTC.